This TCR beta chain was sequenced for a study of technical replicates of blood from a few donors. Method: immunoSEQ multiplex PCR; TCRdb's copy keeps in-frame clones and lacks some. Of some 83,000 clones in the sample, about 92% were seen once. J was trimmed by 4 bases and V by 4 bases; bases with no gene match: 5. The CDR3 extends over 14 amino acids. From germline, CDR1 is SEHNR and CDR2 FQNEAQ (reference sequence). What was sequenced was T cells isolated from PBMCs. The clonotype comes from a human donor in good health. V gene TRBV7-9 combines with J gene TRBJ2-7; 9 nucleotides line up with TRBD1. CDR3 loop: CASSSGTGSYEQYF. In DNA, the CDR3 is TGTGCCAGCAGCTCCGGGACAGGGTCTTACGAGCAGTACTTC.